This is a list of T cell receptor beta chains from one sample in a study of cytomegalovirus exposure and HLA in healthy donors. Repertoires were generated with immunoSEQ multiplex PCR, while TCRdb's copy carries only in-frame clones and drops some. The sample includes about 240,000 clones, around 87% of them seen just once. Sequenced material: PBMCs. Source of these receptors: a woman aged 25-40 years in good health and CMV-seropositive. Each CDR3 is given with its conserved first and last residue. The D gene is left open where the match is weak. Clone size is stated in some rows and not others, as once, few, many or a class when expanded.

J gene | clone size | V gene | D gene | CDR3 protein | CDR3 DNA
TRBJ2-7 | NA | TRBV9 | TRBD2 | CASSVEPGGSYEQYF | TGTGCCAGCAGCGTAGAGCCGGGAGGCTCCTACGAGCAGTACTTC
TRBJ2-6 | NA | TRBV11-1 | NA | CASSPRGTGANVLTF | TGTGCCAGCAGCCCCAGGGGAACTGGGGCCAACGTCCTGACTTTC
TRBJ1-5 | once | TRBV28 | NA | CASSSHLMSNQPQHF | TGTGCCAGCAGCTCCCACTTAATGAGCAATCAGCCCCAGCATTTT
TRBJ2-5 | NA | TRBV29-1 | TRBD1 | CSVELGTGGSTRAQYF | TGCAGCGTTGAACTGGGGACAGGGGGAAGCACAAGAGCCCAGTACTTC
TRBJ2-7 | few | TRBV9 | TRBD1 | CASSRQGGTGSYEQYF | TGTGCCAGCAGCCGGCAAGGGGGGACAGGGAGCTACGAGCAGTACTTC
TRBJ2-3 | NA | TRBV11-3 | NA | CASSFSGASDEDTQYF | TGTGCCAGCAGCTTCTCGGGAGCCAGTGATGAAGATACGCAGTATTTT
TRBJ2-5 | NA | TRBV7-9 | TRBD2 | CASTTSWDQETQYF | TGTGCCAGCACGACTAGCTGGGACCAAGAGACCCAGTACTTC
TRBJ2-2 | once | TRBV28 | TRBD1 | CASSLGTATGELFF | TGTGCCAGCAGTTTGGGGACAGCCACCGGGGAGCTGTTTTTT
TRBJ2-7 | NA | TRBV6-1 | TRBD2 | CASSVGGSSYEQYF | TGTGCCAGCAGTGTCGGGGGGAGCTCCTACGAGCAGTACTTC
TRBJ1-4 | NA | TRBV19 | TRBD1 | CASRPTAGGLVKLFF | TGTGCCAGTAGACCCACCGCAGGGGGACTAGTAAAACTGTTTTTT
TRBJ2-5 | NA | TRBV7-8 | TRBD2 | CASSLARTSGSFETQYF | TGTGCCAGCAGCTTAGCCCGGACTAGCGGGAGCTTCGAGACCCAGTACTTC
TRBJ2-3 | NA | TRBV10-2 | NA | CASSDGFGTQYF | TGCGCCAGCAGTGATGGTTTCGGTACGCAGTATTTT
TRBJ1-1 | NA | TRBV7-8 | NA | CASSRRGGNTEAFF | TGTGCCAGCAGCCGACGCGGAGGTAACACTGAAGCTTTCTTT
TRBJ2-7 | NA | TRBV30 | NA | CAWRRTDRYEQYF | TGTGCCTGGAGGCGAACCGACAGATACGAGCAGTACTTC
TRBJ2-2 | few | TRBV5-1 | TRBD1 | CASSKDRGAGELFF | TGCGCCAGCAGCAAGGACAGGGGAGCCGGGGAGCTGTTTTTT
TRBJ1-2 | once | TRBV4-2 | TRBD1 | CASSQEQTGANYGYTF | TGTGCCAGCAGCCAAGAACAGACAGGGGCTAACTATGGCTACACCTTC
TRBJ2-5 | NA | TRBV27 | NA | CASSLSWPPQETQYF | TGTGCCAGCAGTTTATCATGGCCACCCCAAGAGACCCAGTACTTC